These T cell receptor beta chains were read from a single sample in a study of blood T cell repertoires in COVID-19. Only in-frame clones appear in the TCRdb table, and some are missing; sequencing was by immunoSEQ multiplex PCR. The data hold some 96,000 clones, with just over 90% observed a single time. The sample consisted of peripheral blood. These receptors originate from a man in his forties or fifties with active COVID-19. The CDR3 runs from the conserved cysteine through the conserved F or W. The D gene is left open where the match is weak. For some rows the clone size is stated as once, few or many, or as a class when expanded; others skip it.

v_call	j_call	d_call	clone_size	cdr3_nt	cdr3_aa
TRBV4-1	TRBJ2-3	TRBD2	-	TGCGCCAGCACCACCGGGACTAGCGGGGGAGCCTCCACAGATACGCAGTATTTT	CASTTGTSGGASTDTQYF
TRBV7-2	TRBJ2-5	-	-	TGTGCCAGCAGCCTCCGGGGGTCCCAGTACTTC	CASSLRGSQYF
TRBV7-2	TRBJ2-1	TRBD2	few	TGTGCCAGCAGCTTCCCTAGCGGGAGGGCCCGAGAGGGTGAGCAGTTCTTC	CASSFPSGRAREGEQFF
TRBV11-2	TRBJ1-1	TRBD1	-	TGTGCCAGCAGCTCACTCTTAGACAGGGGACCTGAAGCTTTCTTT	CASSSLLDRGPEAFF
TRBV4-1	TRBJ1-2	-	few	TGCGCCAGCAGCCCCTCCGGGACTGACTATGGCTACACCTTC	CASSPSGTDYGYTF
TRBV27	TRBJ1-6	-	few	TGTGCCAGCAGGACGAATAGGGGCGGTCATTCACCCCTCCACTTT	CASRTNRGGHSPLHF
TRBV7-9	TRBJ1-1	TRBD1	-	TGTGCCAGCAGCCCAAAGGGACAGGGGGTGAACACTGAAGCTTTCTTT	CASSPKGQGVNTEAFF
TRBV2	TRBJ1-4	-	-	TGTGCCAGCAGTGAAGCGGCGGGACCAACTAATGAAAAACTGTTTTTT	CASSEAAGPTNEKLFF
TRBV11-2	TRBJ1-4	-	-	TGTGCCAGCAGCTTAGATCCAGGGGCGCAGGAAAAACTGTTTTTT	CASSLDPGAQEKLFF
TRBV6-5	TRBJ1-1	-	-	TGTGCCAGCAGTTACACCGGTTCCGAGAACACTGAAGCTTTCTTT	CASSYTGSENTEAFF
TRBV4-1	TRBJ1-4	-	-	TGCGCCAGCTCCATCCCGGGTCCTGGGGAAAAACTGTTTTTT	CASSIPGPGEKLFF
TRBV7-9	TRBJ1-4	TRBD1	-	TGTGCCAGCAGCCGCACAGGGGGTAGTGAAAAACTGTTTTTT	CASSRTGGSEKLFF
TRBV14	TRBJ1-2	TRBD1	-	TGTGCCAGCAGCCAAGAGGTGACAGGGTATGGCTACACCTTC	CASSQEVTGYGYTF
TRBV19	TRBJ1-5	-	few	TGTGCCAGTAGTCTCGGGAGTCAGCCCCAGCATTTT	CASSLGSQPQHF
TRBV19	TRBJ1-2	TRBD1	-	TGTGCCAGTAGTACGGACCCGGGACAGGGGAGAAGGAACTATGGCTACACCTTC	CASSTDPGQGRRNYGYTF
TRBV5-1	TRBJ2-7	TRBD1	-	TGCGCCAGCAGCTTGCAAATAACCGGGACAGGGGCCTACGAGCAGTACTTC	CASSLQITGTGAYEQYF
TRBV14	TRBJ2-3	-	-	TGTGCCAGCAGCCAAGAGCATTACCTGAGCGATACGCAGTATTTT	CASSQEHYLSDTQYF
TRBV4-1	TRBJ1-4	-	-	TGCGCCAGCAGCCAACCCCCGGGAAGGGCTAATGAAAAACTGTTTTTT	CASSQPPGRANEKLFF
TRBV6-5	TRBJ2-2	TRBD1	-	TGTGCCAGCAGGCGGACAGGGGGCGGATTCGGGGAGCTGTTTTTT	CASRRTGGGFGELFF
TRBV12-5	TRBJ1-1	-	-	TGTGCTAGTGGTTTGGCCCCAGACAGGAACACTGAAGCTTTCTTT	CASGLAPDRNTEAFF
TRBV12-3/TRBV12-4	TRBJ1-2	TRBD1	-	TGTGCCAGCAGCTTCGGACAGGGGACCTACACCTTC	CASSFGQGTYTF
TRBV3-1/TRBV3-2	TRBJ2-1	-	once	TGTGCCAGCAGCCCCCTCCACGGTTATGAGCAGTTCTTC	CASSPLHGYEQFF
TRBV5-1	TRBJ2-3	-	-	TGCGCCAGCAGCTTGGCGACGGGGACAGATACGCAGTATTTT	CASSLATGTDTQYF
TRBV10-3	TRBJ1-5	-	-	TGTGCCATCAGTGAGTCGATTCAGGGGCGCAATCAGCCCCAGCATTTT	CAISESIQGRNQPQHF
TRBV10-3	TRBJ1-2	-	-	TGTGCCATCAGTGAGTCGACACTCTATGGCTACACCTTC	CAISESTLYGYTF
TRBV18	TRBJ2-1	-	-	TGTGCCAGCTCCCTGCGAACTAGGGAAGGCTACAATGAGCAGTTCTTC	CASSLRTREGYNEQFF
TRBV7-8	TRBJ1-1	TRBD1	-	TGTGCCAGCAGCGCTCAGACAGGGCACACTGAAGCTTTCTTT	CASSAQTGHTEAFF
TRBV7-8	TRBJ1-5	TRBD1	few	TGTGCCAGCAGCTTAGGGGACAGGGAAAATCAGCCCCAGCATTTT	CASSLGDRENQPQHF
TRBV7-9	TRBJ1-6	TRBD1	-	TGTGCCAGCAGCTCGACAGGGGAATATAATTCACCCCTCCACTTT	CASSSTGEYNSPLHF
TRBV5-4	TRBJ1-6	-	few	TGTGCCAGCAGCTCCACAGGGATCCGATCACCCCTCCACTTT	CASSSTGIRSPLHF
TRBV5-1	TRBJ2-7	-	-	TGCGCCAGCAGCCCCTCAGGGGCCTACGAGCAGTACTTC	CASSPSGAYEQYF
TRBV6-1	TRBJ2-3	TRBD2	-	TGTGCCAGCAGTGCACGAGCTAGCGGGAGAAGGACAGATACGCAGTATTTT	CASSARASGRRTDTQYF
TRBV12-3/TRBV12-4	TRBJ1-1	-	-	TGTGCCAGCAGACAGGTCATGAACACTGAAGCTTTCTTT	CASRQVMNTEAFF
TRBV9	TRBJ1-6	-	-	TGTGCCAGCAGCGTAGCGGGGGATAATTCACCCCTCCACTTT	CASSVAGDNSPLHF
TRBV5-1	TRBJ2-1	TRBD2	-	TGCGCCAGCAGCTTGGAGACTAGCGGGGGGCGACTTTCCTACAATGAGCAGTTCTTC	CASSLETSGGRLSYNEQFF
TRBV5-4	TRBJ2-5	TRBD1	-	TGTGCCAGCAGCTTGGGACAGGGAGCCAACCAAGAGACCCAGTACTTC	CASSLGQGANQETQYF
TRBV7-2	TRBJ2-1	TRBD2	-	TGTGCCAGCGGGGTAGCGGGGGGGCGGAATGAGCAGTTCTTC	CASGVAGGRNEQFF
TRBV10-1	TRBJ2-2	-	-	TGCGCCAGCTCCCAAACGAACACCGGGGAGCTGTTTTTT	CASSQTNTGELFF
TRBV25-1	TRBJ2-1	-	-	TGTGCCAGCACGGGGGACCGTGGCTCCTACAATGAGCAGTTCTTC	CASTGDRGSYNEQFF
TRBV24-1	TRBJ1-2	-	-	TGTGCCACCAGTGACCGGTTGAACTATGGCTACACCTTC	CATSDRLNYGYTF
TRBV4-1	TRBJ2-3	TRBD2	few	TGCGCCAGCAGCCCCGGGACTAGCGGGGGGGCCGGCACAGATACGCAGTATTTT	CASSPGTSGGAGTDTQYF
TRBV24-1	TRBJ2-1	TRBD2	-	TGTGCCACCAGTGAGGCGGGGGGTCCCTACAATGAGCAGTTCTTC	CATSEAGGPYNEQFF
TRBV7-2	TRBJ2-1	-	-	TGTGCCAGCAGCTTAGAACATCTCAGCTCCTACAATGAGCAGTTCTTC	CASSLEHLSSYNEQFF
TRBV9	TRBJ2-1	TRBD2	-	TGTGCCAGCAGCGTAGATAGCGGGGAGTACAATGAGCAGTTCTTC	CASSVDSGEYNEQFF
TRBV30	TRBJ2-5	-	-	TGTGCCTGGAGTCCGGGGGAAGAGACCCAGTACTTC	CAWSPGEETQYF
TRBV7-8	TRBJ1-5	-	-	TGTGCCAGCAGCTCCGCGGGGCCCCAGCATTTT	CASSSAGPQHF
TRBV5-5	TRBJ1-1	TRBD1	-	TGTGCCAGCAGCTTGGGTCTGGGACAGGGGGCAACTGAAGCTTTCTTT	CASSLGLGQGATEAFF
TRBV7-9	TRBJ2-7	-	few	TGTGCCAGCAGCTTGAGGAACGAGCAGTACTTC	CASSLRNEQYF
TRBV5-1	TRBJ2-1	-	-	TGCGCCAGCAGCTTGGCAGACATTGATGAGCAGTTCTTC	CASSLADIDEQFF
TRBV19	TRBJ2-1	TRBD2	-	TGTGCCAGTAGGGGGAGCGGGAGGGATTACAATGAGCAGTTCTTC	CASRGSGRDYNEQFF
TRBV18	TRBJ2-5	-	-	TGTGCCAGCTCACCTCACCGGCGGCTAGAGACCCAGTACTTC	CASSPHRRLETQYF
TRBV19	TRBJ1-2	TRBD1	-	TGTGCCAGTAGTATCCAGGGGGAGGTCGGAGGCTACACCTTC	CASSIQGEVGGYTF
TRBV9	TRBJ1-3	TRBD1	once	TGTGCCAGCAGCTCCCGGGACAGGGTCTCTGGAAACACCATATATTTT	CASSSRDRVSGNTIYF